Presented here are 18 T cell receptor beta chains from one specimen sequenced in a study of high-grade serous ovarian cancer treatment subgroups (dated by TCRdb to 2020 to 2023). Tumor samples were collected prior to definitive surgery or chemotherapy. The library was obtained by the immunoSEQ multiplex PCR assay. This is the immuneACCESS table as TCRdb keeps it, with only in-frame sequences that have V and J called. A part of the clones is gone; compared with another copy, unresolved V genes explain less than half, and the rest is unexplained. This sample gives about 40,000 clones in total; 70% to 80% of them show up just once. The ten most abundant clones make up roughly 3.2% of the sample. Material for sequencing was tumor tissue. These receptors originate from a human donor with high-grade serous ovarian cancer.

The chain carries TRBV2 and TRBJ1-1, with a tentative D call TRBD1 (5 bases). The CDR3 has 14 amino acids. Germline CDR1 and CDR2: SNHLY and FYNNEI. The V end was cut by 2 bases, the J end by 9 bases, with 16 bases between. The CDR3 sequence is CASSESFWGVKAFF. CDR3 DNA sequence: TGTGCCAGCAGTGAAAGTTTCTGGGGGGTAAAAGCTTTCTTT.

The chain uses TRBV5-1 and TRBJ2-7; 9 bases map to TRBD1. The ends lost 3 bases at V and 2 bases at J; junction bases unmatched: 9. The V gene's germline CDR1 is SGHRS and CDR2 YFSETQ. This CDR3 has 16 amino acids. DNA of the CDR3: TGCGCCAGCAGCTCTAAAGCCGGGACAGGGACCTACGAGCAGTACTTC. This codes for CASSSKAGTGTYEQYF. Using reference TRBV5-1 and TRBJ2-7 for the parts outside the CDR3, the full variable domain is KAGVTQTPRYLIKTRGQQVTLSCSPISGHRSVSWYQQTPGQGLQFLFEYFSETQRNKGNFPGRFSGRQFSNSRSEMNVSTLELGDSALYLCASSSKAGTGTYEQYFGPGTRLTVT.

In DNA, the CDR3 is TGTGCCAGTAGTATCCTAGCGGGAGCCAAAAACATTCAGTACTTC. It codes for CASSILAGAKNIQYF. V and J are TRBV19 and TRBJ2-4; TRBD2 agrees at 8 bases. This CDR3 spans 15 amino acids. CDR1 and CDR2 (germline): LNHDA, SQIVND (reference sequence). J was trimmed by 0 bases and V by 3 bases; bases with no gene match: 1.

V is TRBV28 and J is TRBJ1-5; no reliable D call. V was cut by 5 bases and J by 4 bases, with 15 bases left in between. In germline, CDR1 is MDHEN, CDR2 SYDVKM. CDR3 length equals 15 residues. This CDR3 reads CASSRLGNPNQPQHF. CDR3 bases: TGTGCCAGCAGTCGCCTCGGGAATCCTAATCAGCCCCAGCATTTT.

This sequence joins TRBV10-1 and TRBJ2-1; D is perhaps TRBD2 (6 bases). Germline loops: CDR1 WNHNN, CDR2 SYGVQD (reference sequence). Trimming shortened V by 5 bases and J by 9 bases, and 11 bases separated the two germline ends. CDR3 length: 12 amino acids. The CDR3: CASSSSVSEQFF. CDR3 in DNA: TGCGCCAGCAGTTCTAGCGTCAGTGAGCAGTTCTTC.

This chain connects TRBV5-8 to TRBJ2-7; tentative D call: TRBD2 (6 bases). The CDR3 extends over 16 amino acids. The V gene's germline CDR1 is SGHTS and CDR2 YDEGEE. Trimming cost V 5 bases and J 5 bases, with 23 bases left between them. The CDR3 here is CASRLGGPRVTDEQYF. The CDR3 DNA sequence: TGTGCCAGCAGGTTAGGAGGGCCTAGAGTCACCGACGAGCAGTACTTC.

CDR3 residues: CASSTLRFDGGTQYF. The CDR3 nucleotides read TGTGCCAGCAGCACACTCCGGTTTGACGGCGGGACCCAGTACTTC. V is TRBV11-3 and J is TRBJ2-5; D gene ambiguous. Trimming left V 5 bases short and J 7 bases short, with 20 bases between. Germline-derived CDR1 and CDR2 are SGHNT and YENEEA. This CDR3 spans 15 amino acids.

The V call is TRBV19, the J call TRBJ2-2; D is ambiguous. The CDR3 extends over 12 amino acids. The V end was cut by 5 bases, the J end by 7 bases, with 8 bases between. Germline assignment: CDR1 LNHDA and CDR2 SQIVND (reference sequence). CDR3 DNA: TGTGCCAGTAGTCGCCGAGACGGGGAGCTGTTTTTT. Residues: CASSRRDGELFF.

The genes are TRBV7-9 and TRBJ1-2, with D hard to call. Trimming shortened V by 4 bases and J by 1 base, and 10 bases separated the two germline ends. In germline, CDR1 is SEHNR, CDR2 FQNEAQ (reference sequence). The CDR3 runs 14 residues. CDR3 region: CASSSHEVNYGYTF. The CDR3 coding sequence is TGTGCCAGCAGCTCACATGAAGTTAACTATGGCTACACCTTC.

The chain combines TRBV6-5 with TRBJ2-1; D is ambiguous. Germline V gene lookup returns CDR1 MNHEY and CDR2 SVGAGI. Deletions cut 0 bases from V and 7 bases from J, with 7 bases between. The CDR3 spans 13 residues. In DNA form, the CDR3 reads TGTGCCAGCAGTTACTCGAAAGGGAATGAGCAGTTCTTC. Translation: CASSYSKGNEQFF.

Notes on this clone: Germline is not matched at one junction end, which may reflect a read error. The chain recombines TRBV5-1 with TRBJ1-2; the D gene is possibly TRBD1 (5 bases). Germline CDR1 is SGHRS and CDR2 is YFSETQ. The CDR3 has 12 residues. CDR3 loop: CASSLPGHPPWF. The CDR3 bases are TGCGCCAGCAGCTTACCCGGACACCCCCCCTGGTTC.

This chain links TRBV4-3 with TRBJ2-2; 7 bases line up with TRBD2. With 2 bases clipped from V and 6 bases from J, the junction kept 9 bases outside the gene matches. The CDR3 covers 16 residues. From germline, CDR1 is LGHNA and CDR2 YSLEER. The CDR3: CASSQTGASGAGELFF. The CDR3 bases are TGCGCCAGCAGCCAAACCGGGGCTAGCGGCGCCGGGGAGCTGTTTTTT.

The chain recombines TRBV9 with TRBJ2-3; D is perhaps TRBD2 (7 bases). This CDR3 is 16 amino acids long. Germline CDR1 SGDLS, CDR2 YYNGEE. Trimming cost V 4 bases and J 9 bases, with 24 bases left between them. CDR3 in amino acids: CASSPWGAGGLATQYF. The CDR3 nucleotides are TGTGCCAGCAGCCCCTGGGGGGCCGGGGGGTTAGCGACGCAGTATTTT.

The chain combines TRBV7-2 with TRBJ2-3; 7 bases match TRBD2. In germline, CDR1 is SGHTA, CDR2 FQGNSA. V was pared by 2 bases and J by 5 bases, with 1 base of the junction left unmatched. This CDR3 comprises 13 residues. This CDR3 is CASSLPGGDTQYF. As DNA, the CDR3 is TGTGCCAGCAGCTTACCGGGGGGAGATACGCAGTATTTT.

This chain links TRBV10-2 with TRBJ1-4; D uncertain. Trimming cost V 3 bases and J 12 bases, with 8 bases left between them. Germline lookup yields CDR1 WSHSY and CDR2 SAAADI. The length of the CDR3 is 11 residues. Here the CDR3 DNA reads TGCGCCAGCAGTGACTCCCCAGAACTGTTTTTT. Residues: CASSDSPELFF.

This clone was recorded a few times. V is TRBV7-2 and J is TRBJ2-1; 8 bases are a match to TRBD2. The ends lost 5 bases at V and 2 bases at J; junction bases unmatched: 5. CDR3 length: 15 amino acids. CDR1 and CDR2 from the germline V gene are SGHTA and FQGNSA. The CDR3 sequence: CASSVTSGPYNEQFF. The CDR3 region has the DNA TGTGCCAGCAGCGTTACTAGCGGTCCCTACAATGAGCAGTTCTTC. The whole variable domain, remainder taken from reference TRBV7-2 and TRBJ2-1, is GAGVSQSPSNKVTEKGKDVELRCDPISGHTALYWYRQSLGQGLEFLIYFQGNSAPDKSGLPSDRFSAERTGGSVSTLTIQRTQQEDSAVYLCASSVTSGPYNEQFFGPGTRLTVL.

This chain links TRBV7-8 with TRBJ1-2; D gene unclear. The CDR3 extends over 12 amino acids. The germline CDR1 and CDR2 sequences are SGHVS and FQNEAQ. Trimming removed 5 bases from V and 5 bases from J, with 9 bases in between. CDR3: CASSQTLYGYTF. CDR3 bases: TGTGCCAGCAGCCAGACGCTTTATGGCTACACCTTC. Based on the CDR3 plus reference TRBV7-8 and TRBJ1-2, the full variable domain is GAGVSQSPRYKVAKRGQDVALRCDPISGHVSLFWYQQALGQGPEFLTYFQNEAQLDKSGLPSDRFFAERPEGSVSTLKIQRTQQEDSAVYLCASSQTLYGYTFGSGTRLTVV.

The chain carries TRBV28 and TRBJ2-7; TRBD1 aligns across 7 bases. Germline V lookup: CDR1 MDHEN, CDR2 SYDVKM. The V gene end was trimmed by 4 bases and the J gene end by 2 bases; junction bases not matched to a gene: 5. The CDR3 is made up of 14 amino acids. Here the CDR3 DNA reads TGTGCCAGCAGTTCGGGACAGACTACCTACGAGCAGTACTTC. Protein sequence: CASSSGQTTYEQYF.